Shown below are 23 T cell receptor beta chains from a single sample sequenced in a study of CD8 T cells in ankylosing spondylitis (dated 2017 in TCRdb). Receptor libraries were prepared by 5' RACE. These reads were obtained on an Illumina HiSeq 2500. TCRdb's own reprocessing of the public reads used fastp at Q25 and MiXCR and kept productive beta chains. Entries that share a CDR3 protein sequence are merged under the most common genes and DNA. Counted in this sample were about 280,000 distinct CDR3 sequences; 20% of them appeared once. 7.5% to 9.5% of the sample belongs to the ten largest clones. The sample consisted of blood, either unsorted or a sorted T cell fraction (not recorded which). Receptors originate from a male donor with ankylosing spondylitis or in good health (not recorded which).

The chain links TRBV7-9 to TRBJ1-4, with TRBD1 matching over 8 bases. Trimming removed 0 bases from V and 5 bases from J; junction bases left unmatched: 5. Germline-derived CDR1 and CDR2 are SEHNR and FQNEAQ (reference sequence). The CDR3 has 16 residues. The CDR3 is CASSLASGGVNEKLFF. Here the CDR3 DNA reads TGTGCCAGCAGCTTAGCATCAGGGGGCGTAAATGAAAAACTGTTTTTT.

The chain links TRBV12-3 or TRBV12-4 to TRBJ2-2; D is possibly TRBD1 (5 bases). Trimming took 6 bases from V and 3 from J, leaving 14 bases between them. The CDR3 runs to 15 residues. CDR3 region: CASSRAGRYTGELFF. In DNA, the CDR3 is TGTGCCAGCAGCCGGGCAGGGCGTTACACCGGGGAGCTGTTTTTT.

This clonotype was picked up a small number of times. This rearrangement joins TRBV28 to TRBJ2-1; 7 bases match TRBD2. Germline CDR1 is MDHEN and CDR2 is SYDVKM. This CDR3 contains 15 residues. Trimming removed 3 bases from V and 7 bases from J; junction bases left unmatched: 9. In DNA form, the CDR3 reads TGTGCCAGCAGTTTGGGCGGGAGTACGGAGAATGAGCAGTTCTTC. Amino acids: CASSLGGSTENEQFF.

The gene calls are TRBV29-1 and TRBJ2-3; no clear D. Germline V gene sequence: CDR1 SQVTM, CDR2 ANQGSEA. There are 15 residues in the CDR3. The ends were cut back, 2 bases at V and 0 bases at J, with 12 bases in the middle. As DNA, the CDR3 is TGCAGCGTTGAAAAGCCAGCGCCTAGCACAGATACGCAGTATTTT. This sequence encodes CSVEKPAPSTDTQYF.

This clonotype was recorded at least ten times. J is TRBJ2-5 and V is TRBV7-2; TRBD2 agrees at 10 bases. This CDR3 region has 17 residues. Germline trimming cut 4 bases from V and 2 bases from J; bases unmatched to any gene: 10. Germline values: CDR1 SGHTA, CDR2 FQGNSA. CDR3 amino acids: CASSSDLGTSEQETQYF. In nucleotides, the CDR3 is TGTGCCAGCAGCTCCGACCTTGGGACTAGCGAACAAGAGACCCAGTACTTC.

This clonotype came up a few times. The chain recombines TRBV5-1 with TRBJ2-2, with D possibly TRBD2 on 6 matching bases. Germline loops: CDR1 SGHRS, CDR2 YFSETQ. Trimming left V 4 bases short and J 0 bases short, with 19 bases between. There are 18 residues in the CDR3. The CDR3 loop is CASSLRRRGATNTGELFF. DNA for the CDR3: TGCGCCAGCAGCCTCCGCCGGCGGGGTGCTACGAACACCGGGGAGCTGTTTTTT.

This clonotype turned up a few times. V and J are TRBV12-3 or TRBV12-4 and TRBJ1-1; D might be TRBD1 (5 bases). The CDR3 extends over 14 amino acids. V dropped 1 base and J dropped 1 base, with 7 bases sitting between them. For the CDR3, the DNA is TGTGCCAGCAGTTTAGGGGGGACGAACACTGAAGCTTTCTTT. As protein: CASSLGGTNTEAFF.

This clonotype was seen a handful of times. This chain connects TRBV3-1 to TRBJ1-1, with D unclear. The V gene's germline CDR1 is LGHDT and CDR2 YNNKEL (reference sequence). The CDR3 covers 15 residues. V dropped 4 bases and J dropped 7 bases, with 19 bases sitting between them. The CDR3 DNA follows: TGTGCCAGCAGCCGCGATTCCACGAAGGGCCGTGAAGCTTTCTTT. It specifies CASSRDSTKGREAFF.

The chain combines TRBV3-1 with TRBJ2-7; D possibly corresponds to TRBD2 (6 bases). Germline-derived CDR1 and CDR2 are LGHDT and YNNKEL (reference sequence). V dropped 1 base and J dropped 3 bases, with 10 bases sitting between them. CDR3 size: 14 residues. CDR3 sequence: CASSQGGKGYEQYV. CDR3 nucleotide sequence: TGTGCCAGCAGCCAAGGCGGGAAGGGCTACGAGCAGTACGTC.

This clonotype was detected a few times. The chain uses TRBV12-3 or TRBV12-4 and TRBJ1-5; D is unresolved. Trimming cost V 8 bases and J 2 bases, with 10 bases left between them. The CDR3 is 13 residues long. The CDR3 DNA reads as TGTGCCAGCCAGGTCGGGGGCAATCAGCCCCAGCATTTT. Its translation is CASQVGGNQPQHF.

There are a few counts of this clonotype. The chain combines TRBV20-1 with TRBJ1-2; D may be TRBD1 (5 bases). This CDR3 has 16 residues. Trimming pared 5 bases from V and 0 bases from J, leaving 19 bases between. CDR1 is DFQATT and CDR2 is SNEGSKA in the germline V gene (reference sequence). CDR3 sequence reads: CSASGTPSLPNYGYTF. The CDR3 bases are TGCAGTGCTTCCGGGACTCCTAGCTTACCTAACTATGGCTACACCTTC.

This clonotype was observed many times. The rearrangement uses TRBV12-3 or TRBV12-4 and TRBJ2-1; D is possibly TRBD2 (6 bases). This CDR3 is 17 amino acids long. V shed 5 bases and J shed 2 bases, with 19 bases lying between them. CDR3 in DNA: TGTGCCAGCAGTAGGTGGGATCGGGGGAATGCCTACAATGAGCAGTTCTTC. It is translated as CASSRWDRGNAYNEQFF.

This rearrangement joins TRBV6-5 to TRBJ1-2; 7 positions agree with TRBD1. CDR3 length: 15 amino acids. From germline, CDR1 is MNHEY and CDR2 SVGAGI. Trimming cost V 0 bases and J 5 bases; bases outside gene matches: 6. The CDR3 reads CASSYSRQGSYGYTF. The CDR3 region has the DNA TGTGCCAGCAGTTACTCAAGACAGGGATCGTATGGCTACACCTTC.

This clonotype occurred many times. J is TRBJ2-3 and V is TRBV5-6; D possibly corresponds to TRBD1 (7 bases). The CDR3 sequence is 15 residues long. Germline values: CDR1 SGHDT, CDR2 YYEEEE. Deletions cut 0 bases from V and 4 bases from J, with 12 bases between. The CDR3 sequence is CASSLAQGGSDTQYF. As DNA, the CDR3 is TGTGCCAGCAGCTTGGCCCAGGGGGGTTCAGATACGCAGTATTTT.

The chain has TRBV2 and TRBJ2-1; D call uncertain. Deletions cut 4 bases from V and 4 bases from J, with 14 bases between. The CDR3 sequence is 15 residues long. The germline gives CDR1 SNHLY, CDR2 FYNNEI. The CDR3 coding sequence is TGTGCCAGCAGTGTGCAGAGAGGACCTTACAATGAGCAGTTCTTC. This translates into CASSVQRGPYNEQFF.

The chain joins TRBV7-2 to TRBJ2-1; 12 bases match TRBD2. After removal of 4 bases from V and 5 bases from J, the junction contained 6 bases not matched to a gene. Germline lookup yields CDR1 SGHTA and CDR2 FQGNSA. This CDR3 is 16 amino acids long. The CDR3 sequence is CTSSSSGTSGHNEQFF. In DNA form, the CDR3 reads TGTACCAGCAGCTCTTCGGGGACTAGCGGGCACAATGAGCAGTTCTTC.

This chain connects TRBV20-1 to TRBJ2-7; TRBD2 agrees at 10 bases. CDR1 and CDR2 from the germline V gene are DFQATT and SNEGSKA (reference sequence). V was clipped by 6 bases and J by 2 bases; unmatched bases: 7. The CDR3 contains 14 residues. This CDR3 reads CSAHQAGGPYEQYV. The CDR3 DNA reads as TGCAGTGCCCACCAAGCGGGAGGGCCCTACGAGCAGTACGTC.

The CDR3 spells CSARDSSRVHEQYV. DNA for the CDR3: TGCAGTGCTAGAGATTCCTCCAGGGTCCACGAGCAGTACGTC. The chain joins TRBV20-1 to TRBJ2-7; perhaps TRBD1 as D (5 bases). The V and J ends lost 0 bases and 5 bases respectively, with 14 bases between them. Germline CDR1 and CDR2: DFQATT and SNEGSKA (reference sequence). The CDR3 totals 14 residues.

This clonotype was counted many times. The chain uses TRBV29-1 and TRBJ2-2, with 7 bases that match TRBD2. Trimming cost V 7 bases and J 4 bases; bases outside gene matches: 6. The germline V gene has CDR1 SQVTM and CDR2 ANQGSEA. CDR3 length: 13 amino acids. The CDR3 nucleotides read TGCAGCGCGAGACTAGCAATCACCGGGGAGCTGTTTTTT. This gives the protein CSARLAITGELFF.

This clonotype was detected only a few times. This rearrangement joins TRBV5-1 to TRBJ2-3, with TRBD1 identical over 8 bases. The germline V gene has CDR1 SGHRS and CDR2 YFSETQ. The V segment lost 1 base and the J segment 2 bases; nucleotides outside the gene matches: 3. The CDR3 sequence is 15 residues long. CDR3 protein: CASSLTGGNTDTQYF. CDR3 DNA sequence: TGCGCCAGCAGCTTGACAGGGGGAAACACAGATACGCAGTATTTT.

CDR3 protein: CASRPGLRGGTDTQYF. The DNA for the CDR3 is TGTGCCAGCAGGCCGGGACTCCGCGGGGGAACAGATACGCAGTATTTT. This rearrangement joins TRBV28 to TRBJ2-3, with 7 bases lining up with TRBD2. The CDR3 is made up of 16 amino acids. The germline CDR1 and CDR2 sequences are MDHEN and SYDVKM. The junction had 12 bases not matched to a gene; V was cut back by 6 bases and J by 3 bases.

The chain couples TRBV5-1 to TRBJ2-2; unclear D gene. The V end was cut by 2 bases, the J end by 4 bases, with 12 bases between. The CDR3 is 15 residues long. Germline lookup yields CDR1 SGHRS and CDR2 YFSETQ. Written as DNA, the CDR3 is TGCGCCAGCAGCTTAACAGAGCCCCGCACCGGGGAGCTGTTTTTT. Its protein product is CASSLTEPRTGELFF.

J is TRBJ1-4 and V is TRBV20-1; D is ambiguous. V was pared by 0 bases and J by 8 bases, with 13 bases between. Germline V gene data show CDR1 as DFQATT and CDR2 as SNEGSKA (reference sequence). There are 14 residues in the CDR3. The CDR3 loop reads CSARDSGSTEKLFF. The CDR3 DNA reads as TGCAGTGCTAGAGATAGCGGGAGTACGGAAAAACTGTTTTTT.